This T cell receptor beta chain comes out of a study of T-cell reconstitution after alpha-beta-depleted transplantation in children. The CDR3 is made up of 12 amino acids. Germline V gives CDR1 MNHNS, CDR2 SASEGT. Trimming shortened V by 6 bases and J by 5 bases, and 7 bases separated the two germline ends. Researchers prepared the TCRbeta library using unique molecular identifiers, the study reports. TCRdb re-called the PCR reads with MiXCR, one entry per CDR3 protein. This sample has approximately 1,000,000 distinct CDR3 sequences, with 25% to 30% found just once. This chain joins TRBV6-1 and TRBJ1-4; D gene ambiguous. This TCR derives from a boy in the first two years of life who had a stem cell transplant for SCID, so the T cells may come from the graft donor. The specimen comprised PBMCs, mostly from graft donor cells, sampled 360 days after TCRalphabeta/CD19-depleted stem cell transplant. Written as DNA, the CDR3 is TGTGCCAGCAGCGAATTCAATGAAAAACTGTTTTTT. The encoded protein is CASSEFNEKLFF.